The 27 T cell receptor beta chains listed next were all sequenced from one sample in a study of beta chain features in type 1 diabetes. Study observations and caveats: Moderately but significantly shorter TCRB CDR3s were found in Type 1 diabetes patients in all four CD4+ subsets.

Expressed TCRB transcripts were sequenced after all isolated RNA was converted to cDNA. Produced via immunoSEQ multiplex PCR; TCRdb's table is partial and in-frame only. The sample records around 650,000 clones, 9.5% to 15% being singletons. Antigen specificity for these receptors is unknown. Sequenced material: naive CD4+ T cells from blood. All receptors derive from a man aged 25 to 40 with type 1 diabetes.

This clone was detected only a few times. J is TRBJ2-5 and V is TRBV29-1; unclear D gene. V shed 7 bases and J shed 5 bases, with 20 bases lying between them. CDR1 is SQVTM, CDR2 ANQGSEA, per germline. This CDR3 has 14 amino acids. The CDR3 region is CSAQTHQVGETQYF. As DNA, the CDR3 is TGCAGCGCCCAAACGCATCAGGTCGGGGAGACCCAGTACTTC.

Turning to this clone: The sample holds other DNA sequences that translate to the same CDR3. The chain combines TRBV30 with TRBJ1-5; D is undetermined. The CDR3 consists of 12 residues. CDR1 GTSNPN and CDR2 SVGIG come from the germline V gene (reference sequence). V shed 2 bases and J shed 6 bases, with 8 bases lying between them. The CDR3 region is CAWSPGGQPQHF. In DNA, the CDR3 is TGTGCCTGGAGTCCCGGTGGTCAGCCCCAGCATTTT. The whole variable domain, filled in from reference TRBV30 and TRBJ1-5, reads SQTIHQWPATLVQPVGSPLSLECTVEGTSNPNLYWYRQAAGRGLQLLFYSVGIGQISSEVPQNLSASRPQDRQFILSSKKLLLSDSGFYLCAWSPGGQPQHFGDGTRLSIL.

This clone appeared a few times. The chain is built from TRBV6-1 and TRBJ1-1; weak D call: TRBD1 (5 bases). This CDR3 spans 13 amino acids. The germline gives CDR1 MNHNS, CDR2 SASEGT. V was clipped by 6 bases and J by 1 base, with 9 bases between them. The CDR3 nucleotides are TGTGCCAGCAGCAGGGTTCAGAACACTGAAGCTTTCTTT. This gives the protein CASSRVQNTEAFF.

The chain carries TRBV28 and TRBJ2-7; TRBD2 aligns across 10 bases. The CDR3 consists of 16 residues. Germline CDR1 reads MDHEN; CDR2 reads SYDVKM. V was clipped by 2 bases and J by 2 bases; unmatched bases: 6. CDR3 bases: TGTGCCAGCAGTTTACCCCTAGCGGGGGCCGCCTACGAGCAGTACTTC. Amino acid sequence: CASSLPLAGAAYEQYF.

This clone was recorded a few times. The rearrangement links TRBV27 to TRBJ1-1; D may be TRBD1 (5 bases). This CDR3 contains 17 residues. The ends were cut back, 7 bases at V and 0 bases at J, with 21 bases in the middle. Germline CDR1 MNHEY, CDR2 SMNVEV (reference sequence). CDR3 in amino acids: CASTLSYGRGMNTEAFF. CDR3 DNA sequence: TGTGCCAGCACGCTATCCTACGGTCGGGGGATGAACACTGAAGCTTTCTTT.

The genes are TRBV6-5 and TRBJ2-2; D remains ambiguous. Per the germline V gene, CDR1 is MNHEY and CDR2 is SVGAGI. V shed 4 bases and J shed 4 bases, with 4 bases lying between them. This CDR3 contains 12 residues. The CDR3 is CASSSPTGELFF. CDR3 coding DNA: TGTGCCAGCAGTTCCCCCACCGGGGAGCTGTTTTTT.

The CDR3 here is CASSSSGSQETQYF. CDR3 DNA: TGTGCCAGCAGCTCAAGCGGGTCACAAGAGACCCAGTACTTC. The chain links TRBV7-2 to TRBJ2-5, with a tentative D call TRBD2 (6 bases). The CDR3 is 14 amino acids. Germline lookup yields CDR1 SGHTA and CDR2 FQGNSA. The germline V and J ends were trimmed by 4 bases and 2 bases, with 11 bases remaining between them.

CDR3 bases: TGTGCCAGCAGCTTAACGGGACAGGGGTATGAAAAACTGTTTTTT. Its protein is CASSLTGQGYEKLFF. The chain recombines TRBV7-9 with TRBJ1-4, with 10 bases fitting TRBD1. The CDR3 runs 15 residues. Germline CDR1 is SEHNR and CDR2 is FQNEAQ (reference sequence). The junction had 3 bases not matched to a gene; V was cut back by 2 bases and J by 6 bases.

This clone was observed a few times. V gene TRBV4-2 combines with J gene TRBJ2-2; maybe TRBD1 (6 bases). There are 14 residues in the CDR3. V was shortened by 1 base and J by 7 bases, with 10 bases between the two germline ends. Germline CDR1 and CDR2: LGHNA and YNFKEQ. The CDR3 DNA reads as TGTGCCAGCAGCCAAGGGGGGCAGAGCGGGGAGCTGTTTTTT. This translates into CASSQGGQSGELFF.

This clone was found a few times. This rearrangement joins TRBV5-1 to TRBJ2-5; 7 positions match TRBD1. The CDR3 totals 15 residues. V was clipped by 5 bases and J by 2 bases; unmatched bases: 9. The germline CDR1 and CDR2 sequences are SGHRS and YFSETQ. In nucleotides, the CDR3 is TGCGCCAGCAGACCAGCAACAGGGGAGCAAGAGACCCAGTACTTC. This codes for CASRPATGEQETQYF.

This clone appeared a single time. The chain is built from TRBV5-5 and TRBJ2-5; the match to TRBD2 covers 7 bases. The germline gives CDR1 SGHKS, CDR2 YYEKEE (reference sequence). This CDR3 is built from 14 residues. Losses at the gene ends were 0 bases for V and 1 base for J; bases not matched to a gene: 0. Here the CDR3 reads CASSLASGQETQYF. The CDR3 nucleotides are TGTGCCAGCAGCTTGGCTAGCGGCCAAGAGACCCAGTACTTC.

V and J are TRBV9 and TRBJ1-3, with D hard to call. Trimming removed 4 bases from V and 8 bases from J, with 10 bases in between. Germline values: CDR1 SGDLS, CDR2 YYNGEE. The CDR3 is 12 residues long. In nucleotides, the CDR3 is TGTGCCAGCAGCCCCCTGTTGGACACCATATATTTT. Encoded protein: CASSPLLDTIYF.

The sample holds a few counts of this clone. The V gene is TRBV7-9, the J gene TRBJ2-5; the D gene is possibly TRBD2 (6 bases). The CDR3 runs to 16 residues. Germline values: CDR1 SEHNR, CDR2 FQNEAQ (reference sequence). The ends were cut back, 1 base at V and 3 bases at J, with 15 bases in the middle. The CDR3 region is CASSLGRWRGKETQYF. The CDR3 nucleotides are TGTGCCAGCAGCTTAGGGCGGTGGAGGGGCAAAGAGACCCAGTACTTC.

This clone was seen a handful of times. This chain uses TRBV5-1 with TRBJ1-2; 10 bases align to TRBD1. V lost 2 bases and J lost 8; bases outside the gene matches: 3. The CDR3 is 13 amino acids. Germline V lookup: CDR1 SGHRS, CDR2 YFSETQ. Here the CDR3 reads CASSFDRGPGYTF. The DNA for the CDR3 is TGCGCCAGCAGCTTTGACAGGGGGCCAGGCTACACCTTC.

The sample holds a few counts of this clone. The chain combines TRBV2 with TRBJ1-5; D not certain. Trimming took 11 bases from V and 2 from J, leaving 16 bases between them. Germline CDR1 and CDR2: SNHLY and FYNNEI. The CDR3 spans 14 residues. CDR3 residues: CASHGETRNQPQHF. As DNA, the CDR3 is TGTGCCTCCCATGGGGAAACCCGCAATCAGCCCCAGCATTTT.

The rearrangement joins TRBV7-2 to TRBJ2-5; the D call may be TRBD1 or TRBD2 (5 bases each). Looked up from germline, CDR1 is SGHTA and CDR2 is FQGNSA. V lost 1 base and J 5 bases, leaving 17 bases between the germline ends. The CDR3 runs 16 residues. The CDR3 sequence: CASSLGAGRGYETQYF. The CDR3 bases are TGTGCCAGCAGCTTAGGGGCAGGGAGAGGGTACGAGACCCAGTACTTC.

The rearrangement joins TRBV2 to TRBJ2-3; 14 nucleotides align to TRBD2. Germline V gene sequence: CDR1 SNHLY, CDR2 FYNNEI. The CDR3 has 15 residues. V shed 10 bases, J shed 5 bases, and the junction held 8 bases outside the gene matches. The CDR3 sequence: CATETSGGAKDTQYF. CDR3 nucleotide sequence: TGTGCCACCGAGACTAGCGGGGGGGCCAAAGATACGCAGTATTTT.

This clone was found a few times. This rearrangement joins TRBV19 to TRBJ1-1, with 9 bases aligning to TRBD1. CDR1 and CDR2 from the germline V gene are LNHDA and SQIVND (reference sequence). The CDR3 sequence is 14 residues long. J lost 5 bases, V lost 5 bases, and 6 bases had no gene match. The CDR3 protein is CASSRTGAPTEAFF. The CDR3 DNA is TGTGCCAGTAGTCGGACAGGGGCCCCGACTGAAGCTTTCTTT.

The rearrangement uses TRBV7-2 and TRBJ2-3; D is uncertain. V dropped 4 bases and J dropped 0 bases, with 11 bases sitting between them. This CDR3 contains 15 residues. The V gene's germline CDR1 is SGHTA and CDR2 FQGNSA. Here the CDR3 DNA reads TGTGCCAGCAGCTACGAGCGTCATAGCACAGATACGCAGTATTTT. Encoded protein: CASSYERHSTDTQYF.

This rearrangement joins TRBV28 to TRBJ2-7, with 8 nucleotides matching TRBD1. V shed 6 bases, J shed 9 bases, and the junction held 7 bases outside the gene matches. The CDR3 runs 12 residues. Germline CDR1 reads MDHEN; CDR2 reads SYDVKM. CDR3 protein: CASSADRERQYF. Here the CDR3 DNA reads TGTGCCAGCAGCGCGGACAGGGAGAGGCAGTACTTC.

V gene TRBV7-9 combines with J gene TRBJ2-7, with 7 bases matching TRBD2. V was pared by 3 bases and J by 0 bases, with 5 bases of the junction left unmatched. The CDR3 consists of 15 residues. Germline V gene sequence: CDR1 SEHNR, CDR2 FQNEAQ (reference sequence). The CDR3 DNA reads TGTGCCAGCAGCTTCGTCCCGGGAGGCTCCTACGAGCAGTACTTC. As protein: CASSFVPGGSYEQYF. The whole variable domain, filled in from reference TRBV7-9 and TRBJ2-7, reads DTGVSQNPRHKITKRGQNVTFRCDPISEHNRLYWYRQTLGQGPEFLTYFQNEAQLEKSRLLSDRFSAERPKGSFSTLEIQRTEQGDSAMYLCASSFVPGGSYEQYFGPGTRLTVT.

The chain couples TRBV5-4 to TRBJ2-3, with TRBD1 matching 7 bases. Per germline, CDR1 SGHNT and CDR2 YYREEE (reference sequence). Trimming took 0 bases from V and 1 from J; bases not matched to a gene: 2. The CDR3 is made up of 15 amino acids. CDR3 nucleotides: TGTGCCAGCAGCTTGGAGGGGGCCCGCACAGATACGCAGTATTTT. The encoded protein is CASSLEGARTDTQYF.

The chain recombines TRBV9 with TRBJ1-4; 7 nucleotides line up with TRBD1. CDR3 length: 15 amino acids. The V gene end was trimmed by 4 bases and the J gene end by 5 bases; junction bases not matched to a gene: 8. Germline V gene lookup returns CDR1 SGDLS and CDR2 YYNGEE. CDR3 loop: CASSTSGTVNEKLFF. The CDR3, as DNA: TGTGCCAGCAGCACGTCCGGGACAGTAAATGAAAAACTGTTTTTT.

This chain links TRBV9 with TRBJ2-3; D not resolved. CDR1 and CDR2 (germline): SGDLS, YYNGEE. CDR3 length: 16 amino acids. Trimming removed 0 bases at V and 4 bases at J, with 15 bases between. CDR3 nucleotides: TGTGCCAGCAGCGTAGGAGCCTCGTATGCCGCAGATACGCAGTATTTT. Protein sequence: CASSVGASYAADTQYF. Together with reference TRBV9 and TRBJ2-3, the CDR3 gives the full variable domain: DSGVTQTPKHLITATGQRVTLRCSPRSGDLSVYWYQQSLDQGLQFLIQYYNGEERAKGNILERFSAQQFPDLHSELNLSSLELGDSALYFCASSVGASYAADTQYFGPGTRLTVL.

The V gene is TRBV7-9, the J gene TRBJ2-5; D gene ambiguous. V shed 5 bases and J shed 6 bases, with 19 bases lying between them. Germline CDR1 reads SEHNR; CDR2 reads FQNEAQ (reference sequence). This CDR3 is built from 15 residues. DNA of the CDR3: TGTGCCAGCAGCCCCTCGTCGCGACAAGAGAAGACCCAGTACTTC. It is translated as CASSPSSRQEKTQYF.

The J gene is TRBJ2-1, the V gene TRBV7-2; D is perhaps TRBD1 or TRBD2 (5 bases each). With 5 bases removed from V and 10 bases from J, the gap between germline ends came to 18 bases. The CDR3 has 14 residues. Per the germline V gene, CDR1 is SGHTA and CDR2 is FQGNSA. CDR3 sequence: CASSTDRGPREQFF. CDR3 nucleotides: TGTGCCAGCAGCACTGACCGGGGCCCCCGGGAGCAGTTCTTC.

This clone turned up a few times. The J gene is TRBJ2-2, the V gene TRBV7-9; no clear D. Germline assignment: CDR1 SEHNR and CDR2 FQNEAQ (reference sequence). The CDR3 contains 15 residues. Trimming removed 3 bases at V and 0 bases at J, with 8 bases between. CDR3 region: CASSLKAANTGELFF. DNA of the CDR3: TGTGCCAGCAGCTTGAAGGCAGCGAACACCGGGGAGCTGTTTTTT.